This T cell receptor (beta chain) is from a study of identifying expanded T cells in peripheral blood. Collection occurred without any documented infections or immune events in donors. Details on this clone: Its antigen is unknown.

Study results and caveats: Across healthy donors, higher total template counts meant significantly greater approximately 2-week count variance. Differentially abundant clones: around 1.1 between replicates, about 17 at two to three weeks, around 20 at four.

Sequenced by immunoSEQ multiplex PCR; TCRdb stores in-frame clones only, minus some. This table has roughly 90,000 clones, 70% to 90% appearing once. Deletions cut 4 bases from V and 2 bases from J, with 12 bases between. Germline CDR1 and CDR2: SGHDT and YYEEEE. CDR3 length equals 14 residues. This receptor was identified in a person aged 18-70 years in good health. The material sequenced was blood. The V gene is TRBV5-6, the J gene TRBJ1-2; D is uncertain. The CDR3 DNA reads as TGTGCCAGCAGCAAGCGGGTTTCCAACTATGGCTACACCTTC. It translates to CASSKRVSNYGYTF.